The present T cell receptor (beta chain) was sequenced within a study of cytomegalovirus exposure and HLA in healthy donors. PCR employed 60 Vbeta and 13 Jbeta primers. Assay: immunoSEQ multiplex PCR; the TCRdb copy retains only in-frame clones and omits some. The sample has around 210,000 clones; roughly 84% are singletons. Germline V lookup: CDR1 SEHNR, CDR2 FQNEAQ (reference sequence). V trimming: 3 bases; J trimming: 2 bases; junction bases outside the gene matches: 16. The CDR3 is 19 residues long. Sequencing was carried out using PBMCs. This TCR was recovered from a girl aged 2-15 years in good health and CMV-seronegative. The J gene is TRBJ2-5, the V gene TRBV7-9; 9 positions agree with TRBD2. CDR3 amino acids: CASSLSSFSGRVGQETQYF. CDR3 nucleotides: TGTGCCAGCAGCTTGAGTAGTTTTAGCGGGAGAGTGGGACAAGAGACCCAGTACTTC.